This TCR beta chain was observed in a study of T cells in Graves' hyperthyroidism and ophthalmopathy. For the study at large: Peripheral blood was acquired at first diagnosis, ahead of any therapy whatsoever. General study points: Ophthalmopathy prediction by the model preceded onset by a median approximately 6.1 months.

Germline values: CDR1 KGHSH, CDR2 LQKENI. Trimming cost V 3 bases and J 3 bases, with 11 bases left between them. The CDR3 totals 15 residues. The source material, RNA transcripts, was used to amplify TCR beta CDR3 regions. A set of HTBI primers served as the primers for a first-round RT-PCR of the TCR CDR3. TCRdb itself ran the multiplex PCR reads through MiXCR, one entry per CDR3 protein. The table has fewer than 750,000 distinct CDR3 sequences, about 14% seen once. Clinicians diagnosed patients from clinical symptoms, serum thyroxine and TRAb, thyroid ultrasound and orbital computed tomography. This clonotype was seen only a few times. Its antigen is not known.

V gene TRBV18 combines with J gene TRBJ1-4, with D unclear. The clonotype originates from a woman between 45 and 60 years old with Graves' ophthalmopathy. Sequencing input: blood. For the CDR3, the DNA is TGTGCCAGCTCACCTAGCGGGTTGTCTAATGAAAAACTGTTTTTT. Its protein product is CASSPSGLSNEKLFF.